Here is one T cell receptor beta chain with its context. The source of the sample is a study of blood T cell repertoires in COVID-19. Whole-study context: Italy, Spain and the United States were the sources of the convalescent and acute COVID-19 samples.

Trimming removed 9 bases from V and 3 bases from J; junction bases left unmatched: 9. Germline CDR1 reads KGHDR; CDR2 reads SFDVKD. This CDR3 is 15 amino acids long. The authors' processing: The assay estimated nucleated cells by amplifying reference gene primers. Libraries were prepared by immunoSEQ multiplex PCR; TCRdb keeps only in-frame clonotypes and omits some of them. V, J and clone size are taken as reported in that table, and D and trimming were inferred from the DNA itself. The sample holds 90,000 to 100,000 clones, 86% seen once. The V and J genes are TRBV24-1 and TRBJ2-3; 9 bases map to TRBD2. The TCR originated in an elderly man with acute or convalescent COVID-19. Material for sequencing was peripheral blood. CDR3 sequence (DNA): TGTGCCACCTACCTGGCGGGAGGGGGAACAGATACGCAGTATTTT. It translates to CATYLAGGGTDTQYF.